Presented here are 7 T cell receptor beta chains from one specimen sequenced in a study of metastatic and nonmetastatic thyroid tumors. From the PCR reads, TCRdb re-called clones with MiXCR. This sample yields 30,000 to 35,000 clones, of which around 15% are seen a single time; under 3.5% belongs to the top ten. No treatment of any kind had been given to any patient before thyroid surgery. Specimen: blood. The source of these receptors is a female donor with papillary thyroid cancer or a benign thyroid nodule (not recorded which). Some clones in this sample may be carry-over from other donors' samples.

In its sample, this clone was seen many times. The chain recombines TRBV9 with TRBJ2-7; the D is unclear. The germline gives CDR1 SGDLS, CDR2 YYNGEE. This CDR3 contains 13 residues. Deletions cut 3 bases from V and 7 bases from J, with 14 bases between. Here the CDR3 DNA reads TGTGCCAGCAGCGAGGTTCAGGTGGGGGAGCAGTACTTC. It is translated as CASSEVQVGEQYF.

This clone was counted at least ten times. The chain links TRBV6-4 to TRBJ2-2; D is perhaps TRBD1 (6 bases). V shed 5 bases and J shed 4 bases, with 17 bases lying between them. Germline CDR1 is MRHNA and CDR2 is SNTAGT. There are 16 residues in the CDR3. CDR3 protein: CASSLKAGATTGELFF. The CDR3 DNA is TGTGCCAGCAGTTTAAAGGCAGGGGCGACCACCGGGGAGCTGTTTTTT.

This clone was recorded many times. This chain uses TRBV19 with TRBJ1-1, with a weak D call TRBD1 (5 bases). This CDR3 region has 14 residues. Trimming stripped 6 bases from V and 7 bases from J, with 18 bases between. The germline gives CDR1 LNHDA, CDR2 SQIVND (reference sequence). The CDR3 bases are TGTGCCAGTAGGAGCGGGACCGTTGTTTTTGAAGCTTTCTTT. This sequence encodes CASRSGTVVFEAFF.

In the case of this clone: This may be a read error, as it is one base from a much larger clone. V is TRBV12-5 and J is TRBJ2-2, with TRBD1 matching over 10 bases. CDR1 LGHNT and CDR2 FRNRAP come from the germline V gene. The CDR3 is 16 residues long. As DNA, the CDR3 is TGTGTTAGTGGAACCGGACAGGGGGGAGGCACCGGGGAGCTGTTTTTT. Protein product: CVSGTGQGGGTGELFF.

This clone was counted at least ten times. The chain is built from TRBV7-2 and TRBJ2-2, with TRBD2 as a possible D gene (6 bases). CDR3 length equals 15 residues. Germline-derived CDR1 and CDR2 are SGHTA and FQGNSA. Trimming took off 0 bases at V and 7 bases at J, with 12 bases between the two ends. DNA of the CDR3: TGTGCCAGCAGCTTAGCCGGGGGATTCAACGGGGAGCTGTTTTTT. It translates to CASSLAGGFNGELFF.

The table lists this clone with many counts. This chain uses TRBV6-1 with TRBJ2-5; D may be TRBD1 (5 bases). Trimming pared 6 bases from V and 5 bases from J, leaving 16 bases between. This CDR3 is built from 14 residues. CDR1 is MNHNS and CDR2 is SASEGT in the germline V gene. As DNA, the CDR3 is TGTGCCAGCAGCCAGGCAGGGTTGCTGGAGACCCAGTACTTC. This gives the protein CASSQAGLLETQYF.

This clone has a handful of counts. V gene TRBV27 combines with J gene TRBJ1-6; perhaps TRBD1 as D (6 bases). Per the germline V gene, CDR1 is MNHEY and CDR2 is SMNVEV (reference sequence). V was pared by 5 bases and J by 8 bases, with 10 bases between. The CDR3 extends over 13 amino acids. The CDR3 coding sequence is TGTGCCAGCAGTCCGAACAGGGATTCACCCCTCCACTTT. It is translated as CASSPNRDSPLHF.